These 4 T cell receptor beta chains share one sample of origin, sequenced in a study of human T cells and chemical hapten exposure. Specified time point: patch test 1, 2 weeks after DPC sensitization. As to treatment: therapeutic diphenylcyclopropenone sensitization with weekly scalp DPC. TCRdb independently ran MiXCR on the RACE reads; one entry per CDR3 protein. The sample holds around 380,000 distinct CDR3 sequences, approximately 5% seen once. Here the sequenced sample was whole blood, taken in connection with sensitization to the hapten diphenylcyclopropenone (DPC). These receptors were taken from a woman aged 50 to 60 with alopecia areata. Some clones in this sample may be carry-over from other donors' samples.

The chain has TRBV9 and TRBJ1-2, with 10 bases lining up with TRBD1. The CDR3 has 13 residues. The V segment lost 3 bases and the J segment 5 bases; nucleotides outside the gene matches: 1. Germline CDR1 SGDLS, CDR2 YYNGEE. CDR3 loop: CASSGDRGYGYTF. For the CDR3, the DNA is TGTGCCAGCAGCGGGGACAGGGGTTATGGCTACACCTTC.

This clonotype was detected ten times or more. V and J are TRBV6-1 and TRBJ2-7; D is ambiguous. Germline lookup yields CDR1 MNHNS and CDR2 SASEGT. The CDR3 spans 12 residues. V lost 6 bases to trimming and J lost 0 bases, with 6 bases between them. The CDR3 sequence is CASRDDSYEQYF. CDR3 nucleotide sequence: TGTGCCAGCAGGGACGACTCCTACGAGCAGTACTTC.

There are many counts of this clonotype. The chain has TRBV5-1 and TRBJ2-3, with D unclear. With 2 bases removed from V and 2 bases from J, the gap between germline ends came to 9 bases. This CDR3 contains 14 residues. The germline V gene encodes CDR1 SGHRS and CDR2 YFSETQ. The CDR3 is CASSFGSVTDTQYF. CDR3 bases: TGCGCCAGCAGCTTCGGAAGCGTCACAGATACGCAGTATTTT. Complete variable domain (other parts from reference TRBV5-1 and TRBJ2-3): KAGVTQTPRYLIKTRGQQVTLSCSPISGHRSVSWYQQTPGQGLQFLFEYFSETQRNKGNFPGRFSGRQFSNSRSEMNVSTLELGDSALYLCASSFGSVTDTQYFGPGTRLTVL.

In this sample, this clonotype turned up many times. The chain carries TRBV6-5 and TRBJ1-5; TRBD1 agrees at 9 bases. The germline CDR1 and CDR2 sequences are MNHEY and SVGAGI. The CDR3 runs 14 residues. Trimming removed 2 bases from V and 7 bases from J; junction bases left unmatched: 3. The CDR3 is CASSYGQGLQPQHF. Written as DNA, the CDR3 is TGTGCCAGCAGTTACGGACAGGGGCTACAGCCCCAGCATTTT.